Presented here are 8 T cell receptor beta chains from one specimen sequenced in a study of blood T cells in healthy people across ages. The second PCR ran roughly 7 to 12 cycles with a sample-barcoded 5' primer and J-beta primers. Via MiXCR, TCRdb re-called the 5' RACE reads, giving one row per CDR3 protein. There are roughly 800,000 distinct CDR3 sequences in the sample; 55% to 75% occur only once, and approximately 23% lies in the top ten. The sample comprised blood. All receptors come from a man aged 25 to 40 in good health.

The CDR3 reads CASSYAGPGGFETQYF. In DNA form, the CDR3 reads TGTGCCAGCAGCTACGCAGGACCGGGAGGGTTTGAGACCCAGTACTTC. The chain carries TRBV11-2 and TRBJ2-5; 8 nucleotides line up with TRBD2. The CDR3 covers 16 residues. Germline trimming cut 4 bases from V and 5 bases from J; bases unmatched to any gene: 12. Germline-derived CDR1 and CDR2 are SGHAT and FQNNGV. The variable domain in full, with the rest retrieved from reference TRBV11-2 and TRBJ2-5, is EAGVAQSPRYKIIEKRQSVAFWCNPISGHATLYWYQQILGQGPKLLIQFQNNGVVDDSQLPKDRFSAERLKGVDSTLKIQPAKLEDSAVYLCASSYAGPGGFETQYFGPGTRLLVL.

The chain links TRBV11-2 to TRBJ2-7; D may be TRBD1 (6 bases). The CDR3 runs to 14 residues. CDR1 and CDR2 (germline): SGHAT, FQNNGV. Trimming stripped 4 bases from V and 4 bases from J, with 14 bases between. The CDR3 protein is CASSSRGFRYEQYF. CDR3 DNA: TGTGCCAGCAGCTCGAGGGGGTTTCGGTACGAGCAGTACTTC.

In nucleotides, the CDR3 is TGTGCCAGCAGTTACCGGGGGAGACTAGCCAAAAACATTCAGTACTTC. Encoded protein: CASSYRGRLAKNIQYF. The chain links TRBV6-2 or TRBV6-3 to TRBJ2-4; tentatively, D is TRBD2 (6 bases). Germline V CDR1 and CDR2: MNHEY, SVGEGT. The ends were cut back, 2 bases at V and 0 bases at J, with 11 bases in the middle. The CDR3 length is 16 residues.

V is TRBV11-2 and J is TRBJ2-3; 10 bases are shared with TRBD1. The CDR3 runs 16 residues. The junction had 1 base not matched to a gene; V was cut back by 0 bases and J by 1 base. Germline assignment: CDR1 SGHAT and CDR2 FQNNGV. CDR3 residues: CASSLEGQGGTDTQYF. The DNA of the CDR3 is TGTGCCAGCAGCTTAGAAGGACAGGGGGGCACAGATACGCAGTATTTT.

The chain joins TRBV11-1 to TRBJ2-6; tentatively, D is TRBD1 or TRBD2 (7 bases each). The CDR3 runs 19 residues. V was shortened by 5 bases and J by 4 bases, with 24 bases between the two germline ends. Germline CDR1 is SGHAT and CDR2 is FQDESV (reference sequence). The CDR3: CASSPAGTDPVRGANVLTF. The CDR3 DNA reads TGTGCCAGCAGCCCAGCGGGGACAGATCCAGTTAGAGGGGCCAACGTCCTGACTTTC.

A few counts support this clonotype. The gene calls are TRBV18 and TRBJ2-5; D unclear. CDR3 length equals 15 residues. V shed 1 base and J shed 1 base, with 10 bases lying between them. Germline lookup yields CDR1 KGHSH and CDR2 LQKENI. As DNA, the CDR3 is TGTGCCAGCTCACCACTAGGATGGGGCCAAGAGACCCAGTACTTC. This encodes CASSPLGWGQETQYF.

The chain employs TRBV12-3 or TRBV12-4 and TRBJ1-1; maybe TRBD1 (5 bases). Trimming removed 10 bases from V and 5 bases from J, with 14 bases in between. This CDR3 has 12 residues. In DNA form, the CDR3 reads TGTGCCATCTTGGGGGGGGGGACTGAAGCTTTCTTT. Translated: CAILGGGTEAFF.

This clonotype was detected a few times. The chain couples TRBV12-3 or TRBV12-4 to TRBJ2-1; 7 bases match TRBD1. This CDR3 has 13 amino acids. V trimming: 5 bases; J trimming: 8 bases; junction bases outside the gene matches: 6. The CDR3 sequence: CASSPGTEYEQFF. The CDR3 bases are TGTGCCAGCAGTCCCGGGACAGAATATGAGCAGTTCTTC.